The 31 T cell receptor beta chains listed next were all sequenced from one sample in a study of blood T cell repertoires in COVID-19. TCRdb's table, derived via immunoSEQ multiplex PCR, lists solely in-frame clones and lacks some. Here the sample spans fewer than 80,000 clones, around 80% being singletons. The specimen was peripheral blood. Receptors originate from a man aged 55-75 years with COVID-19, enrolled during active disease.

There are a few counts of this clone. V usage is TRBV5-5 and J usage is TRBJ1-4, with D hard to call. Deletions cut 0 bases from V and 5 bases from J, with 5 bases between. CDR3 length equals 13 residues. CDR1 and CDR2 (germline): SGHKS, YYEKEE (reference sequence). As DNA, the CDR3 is TGTGCCAGCAGCTTGGCCCAAAATGAAAAACTGTTTTTT. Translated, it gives CASSLAQNEKLFF.

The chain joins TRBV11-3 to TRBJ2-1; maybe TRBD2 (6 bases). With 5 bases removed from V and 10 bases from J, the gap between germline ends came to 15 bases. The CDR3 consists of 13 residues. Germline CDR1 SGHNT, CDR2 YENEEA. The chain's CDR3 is CASSRRLGGEQFF. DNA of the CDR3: TGTGCCAGCAGCCGCCGGCTGGGGGGAGAGCAGTTCTTC.

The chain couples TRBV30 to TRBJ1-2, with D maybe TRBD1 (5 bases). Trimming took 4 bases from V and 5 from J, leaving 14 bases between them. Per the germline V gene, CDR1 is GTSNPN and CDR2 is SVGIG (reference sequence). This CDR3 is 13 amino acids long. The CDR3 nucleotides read TGTGCCTGGACCCACTCGGGGGGTTATGGCTACACCTTC. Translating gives CAWTHSGGYGYTF. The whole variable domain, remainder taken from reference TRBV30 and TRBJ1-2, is SQTIHQWPATLVQPVGSPLSLECTVEGTSNPNLYWYRQAAGRGLQLLFYSVGIGQISSEVPQNLSASRPQDRQFILSSKKLLLSDSGFYLCAWTHSGGYGYTFGSGTRLTVV.

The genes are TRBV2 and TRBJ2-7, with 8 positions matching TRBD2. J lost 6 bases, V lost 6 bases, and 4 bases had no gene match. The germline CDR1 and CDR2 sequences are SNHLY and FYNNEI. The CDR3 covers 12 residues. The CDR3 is CASSGGASEQYF. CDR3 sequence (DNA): TGTGCCAGCAGCGGGGGGGCGTCCGAGCAGTACTTC.

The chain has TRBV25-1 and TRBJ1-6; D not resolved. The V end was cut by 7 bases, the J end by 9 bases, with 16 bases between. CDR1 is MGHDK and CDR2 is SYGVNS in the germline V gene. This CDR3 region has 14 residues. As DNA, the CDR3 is TGTGCCAGCACCTATGGTATCGGAGGTTCACCCCTCCACTTT. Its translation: CASTYGIGGSPLHF.

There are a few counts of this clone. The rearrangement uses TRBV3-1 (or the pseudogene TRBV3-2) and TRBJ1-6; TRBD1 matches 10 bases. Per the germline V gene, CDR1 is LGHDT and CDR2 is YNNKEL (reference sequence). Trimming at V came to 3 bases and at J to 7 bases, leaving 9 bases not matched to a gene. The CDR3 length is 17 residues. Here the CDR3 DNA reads TGTGCCAGCAGCCACCTCGGACAGGGGGGGAAGAATTCACCCCTCCACTTT. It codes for CASSHLGQGGKNSPLHF.

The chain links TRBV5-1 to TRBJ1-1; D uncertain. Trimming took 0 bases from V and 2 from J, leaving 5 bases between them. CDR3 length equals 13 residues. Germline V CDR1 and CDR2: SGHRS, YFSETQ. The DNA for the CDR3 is TGCGCCAGCAGCTTGGAAGCTAACACTGAAGCTTTCTTT. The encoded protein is CASSLEANTEAFF.

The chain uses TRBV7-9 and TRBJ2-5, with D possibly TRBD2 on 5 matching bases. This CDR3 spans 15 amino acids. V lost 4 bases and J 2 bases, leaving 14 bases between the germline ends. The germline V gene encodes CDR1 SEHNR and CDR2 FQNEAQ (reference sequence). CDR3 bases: TGTGCCAGCAGCTCGCAACTAGAACTTCAAGAGACCCAGTACTTC. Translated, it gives CASSSQLELQETQYF.

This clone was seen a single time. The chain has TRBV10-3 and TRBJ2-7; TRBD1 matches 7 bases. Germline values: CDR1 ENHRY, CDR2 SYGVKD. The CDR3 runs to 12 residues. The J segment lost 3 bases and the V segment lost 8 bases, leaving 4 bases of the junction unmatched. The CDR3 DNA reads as TGTGCCATCGGGACAGCCTTCTACGAGCAGTACTTC. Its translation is CAIGTAFYEQYF.

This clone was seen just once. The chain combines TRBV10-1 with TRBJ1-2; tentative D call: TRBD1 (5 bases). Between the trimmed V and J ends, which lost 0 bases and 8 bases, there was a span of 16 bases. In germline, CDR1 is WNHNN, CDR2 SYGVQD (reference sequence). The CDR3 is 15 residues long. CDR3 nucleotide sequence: TGCGCCAGCAGTGAGTCGAAGGGCAGGGTATCCGGCTACACCTTC. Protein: CASSESKGRVSGYTF.

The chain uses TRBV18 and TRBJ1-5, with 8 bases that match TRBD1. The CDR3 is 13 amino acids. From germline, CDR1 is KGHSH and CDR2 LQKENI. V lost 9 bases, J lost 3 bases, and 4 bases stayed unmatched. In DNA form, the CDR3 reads TGTGCCAGTGACAGGGGTAACAATCAGCCCCAGCATTTT. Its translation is CASDRGNNQPQHF.

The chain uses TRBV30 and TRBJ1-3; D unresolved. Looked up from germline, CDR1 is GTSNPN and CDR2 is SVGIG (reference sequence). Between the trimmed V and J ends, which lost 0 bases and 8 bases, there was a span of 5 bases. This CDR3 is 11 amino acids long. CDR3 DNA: TGTGCCTGGAGTGTACGAGACACCATATATTTT. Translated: CAWSVRDTIYF.

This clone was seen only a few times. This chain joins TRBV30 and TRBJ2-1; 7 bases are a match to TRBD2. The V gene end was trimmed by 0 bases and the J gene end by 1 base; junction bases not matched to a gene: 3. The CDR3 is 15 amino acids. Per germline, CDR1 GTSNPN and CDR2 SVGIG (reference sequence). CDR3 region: CAWSVRSGSYNEQFF. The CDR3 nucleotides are TGTGCCTGGAGTGTCCGTAGCGGGTCCTACAATGAGCAGTTCTTC.

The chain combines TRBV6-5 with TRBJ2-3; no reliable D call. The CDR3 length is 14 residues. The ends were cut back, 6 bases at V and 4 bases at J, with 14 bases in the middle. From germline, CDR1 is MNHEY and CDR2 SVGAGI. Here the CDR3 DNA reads TGTGCCAGCAGAGATCTCTATGGGCCAGATACGCAGTATTTT. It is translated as CASRDLYGPDTQYF.

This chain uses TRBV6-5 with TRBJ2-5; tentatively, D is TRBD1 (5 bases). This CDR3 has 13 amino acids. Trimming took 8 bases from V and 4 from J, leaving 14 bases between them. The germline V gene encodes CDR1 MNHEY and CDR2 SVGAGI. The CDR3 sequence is CASGRVLRETQYF. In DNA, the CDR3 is TGTGCCAGCGGCAGGGTTTTAAGAGAGACCCAGTACTTC.

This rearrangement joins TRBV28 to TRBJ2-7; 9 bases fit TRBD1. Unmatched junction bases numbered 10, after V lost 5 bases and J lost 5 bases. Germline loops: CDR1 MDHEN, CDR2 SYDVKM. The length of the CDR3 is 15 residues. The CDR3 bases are TGTGCCAGCAGTGACTACACCCGGGACAGGGACGAGCAGTACTTC. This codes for CASSDYTRDRDEQYF. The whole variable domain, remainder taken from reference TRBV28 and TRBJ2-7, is DVKVTQSSRYLVKRTGEKVFLECVQDMDHENMFWYRQDPGLGLRLIYFSYDVKMKEKGDIPEGYSVSREKKERFSLILESASTNQTSMYLCASSDYTRDRDEQYFGPGTRLTVT.

For the CDR3, the DNA is TGTGCCAGCAGCTTGGCCACGGGGGGCGGCTACACCTTC. As protein: CASSLATGGGYTF. The V and J genes are TRBV5-5 and TRBJ1-2; D may be TRBD1 (6 bases). The CDR3 runs to 13 residues. V lost 0 bases and J lost 8, with 11 bases in between. Germline CDR1 reads SGHKS; CDR2 reads YYEKEE (reference sequence).

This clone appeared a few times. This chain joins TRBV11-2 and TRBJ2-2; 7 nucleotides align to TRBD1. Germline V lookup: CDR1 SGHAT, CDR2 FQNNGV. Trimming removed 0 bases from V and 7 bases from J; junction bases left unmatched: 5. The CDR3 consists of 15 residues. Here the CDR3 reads CASSLDTGEGGELFF. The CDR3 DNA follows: TGTGCCAGCAGCTTAGATACAGGGGAAGGCGGGGAGCTGTTTTTT. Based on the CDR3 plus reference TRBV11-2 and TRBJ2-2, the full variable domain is EAGVAQSPRYKIIEKRQSVAFWCNPISGHATLYWYQQILGQGPKLLIQFQNNGVVDDSQLPKDRFSAERLKGVDSTLKIQPAKLEDSAVYLCASSLDTGEGGELFFGEGSRLTVL.

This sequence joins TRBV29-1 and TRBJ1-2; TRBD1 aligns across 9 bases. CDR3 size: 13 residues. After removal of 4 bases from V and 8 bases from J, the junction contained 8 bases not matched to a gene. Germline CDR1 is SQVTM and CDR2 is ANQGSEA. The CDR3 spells CSVGDGTGRGYTF. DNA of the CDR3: TGCAGCGTTGGGGACGGGACAGGGAGGGGCTACACCTTC. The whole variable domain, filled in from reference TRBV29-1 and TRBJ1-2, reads SAVISQKPSRDICQRGTSLTIQCQVDSQVTMMFWYRQQPGQSLTLIATANQGSEATYESGFVIDKFPISRPNLTFSTLTVSNMSPEDSSIYLCSVGDGTGRGYTFGSGTRLTVV.

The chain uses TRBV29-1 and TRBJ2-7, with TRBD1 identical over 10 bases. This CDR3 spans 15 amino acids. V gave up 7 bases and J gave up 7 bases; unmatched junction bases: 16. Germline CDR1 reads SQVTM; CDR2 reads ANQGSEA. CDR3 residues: CSGRRVGQGFHEQYF. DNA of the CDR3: TGCAGCGGACGGCGAGTGGGACAGGGGTTTCATGAGCAGTACTTC.

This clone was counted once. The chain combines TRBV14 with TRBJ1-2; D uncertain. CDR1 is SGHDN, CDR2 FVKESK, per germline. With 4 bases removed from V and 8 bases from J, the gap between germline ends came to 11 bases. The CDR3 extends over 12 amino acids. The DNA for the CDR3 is TGTGCCAGCAGCCTCCCTCTCCGGGGCTACACCTTC. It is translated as CASSLPLRGYTF.

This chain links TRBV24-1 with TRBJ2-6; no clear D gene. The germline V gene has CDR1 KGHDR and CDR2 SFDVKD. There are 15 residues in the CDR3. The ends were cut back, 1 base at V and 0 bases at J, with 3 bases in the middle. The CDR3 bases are TGTGCCACCAGTGATTTTAGCTCTGGGGCCAACGTCCTGACTTTC. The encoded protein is CATSDFSSGANVLTF.

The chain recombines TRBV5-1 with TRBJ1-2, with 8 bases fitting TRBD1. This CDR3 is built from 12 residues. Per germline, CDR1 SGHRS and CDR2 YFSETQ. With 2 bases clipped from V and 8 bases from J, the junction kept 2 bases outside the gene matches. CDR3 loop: CASSLQGDGYTF. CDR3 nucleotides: TGCGCCAGCAGCTTACAGGGGGACGGCTACACCTTC.

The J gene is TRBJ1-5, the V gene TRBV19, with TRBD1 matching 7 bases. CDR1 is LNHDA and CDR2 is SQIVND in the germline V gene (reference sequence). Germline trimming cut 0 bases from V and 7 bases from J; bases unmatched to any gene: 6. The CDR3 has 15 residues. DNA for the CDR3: TGTGCCAGTAGTATAGATTTGTCAGGGGGACAGCCCCAGCATTTT. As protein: CASSIDLSGGQPQHF.

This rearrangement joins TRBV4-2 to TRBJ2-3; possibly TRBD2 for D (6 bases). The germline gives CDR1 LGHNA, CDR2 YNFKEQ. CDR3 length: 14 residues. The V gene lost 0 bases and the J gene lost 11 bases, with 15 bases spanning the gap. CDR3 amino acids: CASSQDSGEYVQYF. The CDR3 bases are TGTGCCAGCAGCCAAGATTCGGGAGAATATGTGCAGTATTTT.

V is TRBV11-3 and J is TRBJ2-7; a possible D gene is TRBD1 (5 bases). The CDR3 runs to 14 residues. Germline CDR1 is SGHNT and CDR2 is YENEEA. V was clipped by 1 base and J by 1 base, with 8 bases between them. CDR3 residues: CASSLGTYSYEQYF. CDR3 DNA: TGTGCCAGCAGCTTAGGGACATATTCCTACGAGCAGTACTTC.

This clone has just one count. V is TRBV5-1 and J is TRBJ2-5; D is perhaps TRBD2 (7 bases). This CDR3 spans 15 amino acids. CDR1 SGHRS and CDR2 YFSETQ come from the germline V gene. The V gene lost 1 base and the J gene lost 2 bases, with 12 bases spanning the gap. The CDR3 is CASSLLGGVQETQYF. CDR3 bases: TGCGCCAGCAGCTTGCTAGGGGGGGTACAAGAGACCCAGTACTTC.

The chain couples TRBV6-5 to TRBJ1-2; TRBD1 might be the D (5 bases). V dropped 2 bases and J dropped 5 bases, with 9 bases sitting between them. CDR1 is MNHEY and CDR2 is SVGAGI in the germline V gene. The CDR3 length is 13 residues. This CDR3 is CASSYAGKYGYTF. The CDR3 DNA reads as TGTGCCAGCAGTTACGCAGGGAAATATGGCTACACCTTC.

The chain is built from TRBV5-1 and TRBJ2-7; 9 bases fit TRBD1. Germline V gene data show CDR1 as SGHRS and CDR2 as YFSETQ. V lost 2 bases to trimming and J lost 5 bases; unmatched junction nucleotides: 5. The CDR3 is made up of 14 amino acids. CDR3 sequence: CASSFGDRDDEQYF. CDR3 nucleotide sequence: TGCGCCAGCAGCTTTGGGGACAGGGACGACGAGCAGTACTTC.

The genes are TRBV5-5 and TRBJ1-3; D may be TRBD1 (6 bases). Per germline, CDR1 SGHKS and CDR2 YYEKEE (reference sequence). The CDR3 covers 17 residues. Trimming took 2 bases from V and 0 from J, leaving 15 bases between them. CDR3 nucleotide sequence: TGTGCCAGCAGCTTTGACAGGTCCCTAAGCTCTGGAAACACCATATATTTT. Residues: CASSFDRSLSSGNTIYF.

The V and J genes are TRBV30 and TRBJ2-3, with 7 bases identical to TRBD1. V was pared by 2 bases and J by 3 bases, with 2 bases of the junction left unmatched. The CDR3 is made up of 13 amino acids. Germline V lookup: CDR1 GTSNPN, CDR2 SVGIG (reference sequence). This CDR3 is CAWSYRGTDTQYF. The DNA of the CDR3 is TGTGCCTGGAGTTACAGGGGAACAGATACGCAGTATTTT.